This T cell receptor beta chain is from a study of blood T cell repertoires in COVID-19. Study as a whole: COVID-19 samples collected from the United States, Italy and Spain covered acute and convalescent phases.

Sequenced by immunoSEQ multiplex PCR; TCRdb stores in-frame clones only, minus some. Of some 220,000 clones in the sample, 65% to 85% are singletons; the top ten hold around 5.9%. CDR1 is SGHNT, CDR2 YENEEA, per germline. The length of the CDR3 is 16 residues. Losses at the gene ends were 5 bases for V and 4 bases for J; bases not matched to a gene: 13. The sequencing sample was made of peripheral blood. This TCR derives from a human donor in a cohort sampled during active COVID-19. The chain recombines TRBV11-3 with TRBJ2-7, with 8 nucleotides matching TRBD1. Here the CDR3 reads CASSPRTGKGGYEQYF. Written as DNA, the CDR3 is TGTGCCAGCAGCCCCAGGACAGGGAAGGGGGGATACGAGCAGTACTTC.